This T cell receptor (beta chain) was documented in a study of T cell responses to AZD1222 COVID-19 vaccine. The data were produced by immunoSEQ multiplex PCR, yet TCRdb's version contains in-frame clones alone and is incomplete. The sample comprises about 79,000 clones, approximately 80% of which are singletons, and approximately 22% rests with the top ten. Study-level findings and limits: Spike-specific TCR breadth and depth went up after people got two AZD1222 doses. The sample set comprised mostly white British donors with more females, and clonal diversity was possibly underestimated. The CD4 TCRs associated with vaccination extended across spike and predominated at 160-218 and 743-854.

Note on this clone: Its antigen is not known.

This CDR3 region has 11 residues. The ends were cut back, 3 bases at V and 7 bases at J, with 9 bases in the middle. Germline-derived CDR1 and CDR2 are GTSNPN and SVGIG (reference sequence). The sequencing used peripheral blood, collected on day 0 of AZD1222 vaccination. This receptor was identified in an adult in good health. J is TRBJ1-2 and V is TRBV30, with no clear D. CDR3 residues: CAWSVSFGYTF. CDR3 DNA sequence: TGTGCCTGGAGCGTCTCTTTTGGCTACACCTTC. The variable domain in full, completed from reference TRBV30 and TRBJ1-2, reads SQTIHQWPATLVQPVGSPLSLECTVEGTSNPNLYWYRQAAGRGLQLLFYSVGIGQISSEVPQNLSASRPQDRQFILSSKKLLLSDSGFYLCAWSVSFGYTFGSGTRLTVV.